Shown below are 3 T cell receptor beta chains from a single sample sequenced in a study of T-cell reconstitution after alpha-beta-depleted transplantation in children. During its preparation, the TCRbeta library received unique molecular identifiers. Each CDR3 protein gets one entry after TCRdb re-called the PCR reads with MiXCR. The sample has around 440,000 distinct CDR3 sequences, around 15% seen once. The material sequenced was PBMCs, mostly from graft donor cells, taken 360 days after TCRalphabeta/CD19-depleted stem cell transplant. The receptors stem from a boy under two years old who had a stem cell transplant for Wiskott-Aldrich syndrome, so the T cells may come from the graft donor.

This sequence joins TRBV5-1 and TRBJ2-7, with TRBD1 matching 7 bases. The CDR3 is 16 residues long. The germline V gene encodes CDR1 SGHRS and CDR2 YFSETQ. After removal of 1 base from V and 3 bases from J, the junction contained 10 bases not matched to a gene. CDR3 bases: TGCGCCAGCAGCTTGAAACAGCCAAGGGGGCTCTACGAGCAGTACTTC. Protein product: CASSLKQPRGLYEQYF.

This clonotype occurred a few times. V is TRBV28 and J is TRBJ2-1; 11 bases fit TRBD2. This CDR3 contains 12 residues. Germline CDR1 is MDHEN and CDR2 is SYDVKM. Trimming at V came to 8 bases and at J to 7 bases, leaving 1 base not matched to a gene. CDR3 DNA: TGTGCCAGCGGACTAGCGGGTAATGAGCAGTTCTTC. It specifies CASGLAGNEQFF.

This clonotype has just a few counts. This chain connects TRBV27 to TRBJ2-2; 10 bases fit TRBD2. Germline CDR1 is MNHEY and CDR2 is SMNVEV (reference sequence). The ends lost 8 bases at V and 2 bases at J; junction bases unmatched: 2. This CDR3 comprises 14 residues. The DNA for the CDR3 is TGTGCCAGCCGACTAGCGGGTAACACCGGGGAGCTGTTTTTT. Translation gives CASRLAGNTGELFF.